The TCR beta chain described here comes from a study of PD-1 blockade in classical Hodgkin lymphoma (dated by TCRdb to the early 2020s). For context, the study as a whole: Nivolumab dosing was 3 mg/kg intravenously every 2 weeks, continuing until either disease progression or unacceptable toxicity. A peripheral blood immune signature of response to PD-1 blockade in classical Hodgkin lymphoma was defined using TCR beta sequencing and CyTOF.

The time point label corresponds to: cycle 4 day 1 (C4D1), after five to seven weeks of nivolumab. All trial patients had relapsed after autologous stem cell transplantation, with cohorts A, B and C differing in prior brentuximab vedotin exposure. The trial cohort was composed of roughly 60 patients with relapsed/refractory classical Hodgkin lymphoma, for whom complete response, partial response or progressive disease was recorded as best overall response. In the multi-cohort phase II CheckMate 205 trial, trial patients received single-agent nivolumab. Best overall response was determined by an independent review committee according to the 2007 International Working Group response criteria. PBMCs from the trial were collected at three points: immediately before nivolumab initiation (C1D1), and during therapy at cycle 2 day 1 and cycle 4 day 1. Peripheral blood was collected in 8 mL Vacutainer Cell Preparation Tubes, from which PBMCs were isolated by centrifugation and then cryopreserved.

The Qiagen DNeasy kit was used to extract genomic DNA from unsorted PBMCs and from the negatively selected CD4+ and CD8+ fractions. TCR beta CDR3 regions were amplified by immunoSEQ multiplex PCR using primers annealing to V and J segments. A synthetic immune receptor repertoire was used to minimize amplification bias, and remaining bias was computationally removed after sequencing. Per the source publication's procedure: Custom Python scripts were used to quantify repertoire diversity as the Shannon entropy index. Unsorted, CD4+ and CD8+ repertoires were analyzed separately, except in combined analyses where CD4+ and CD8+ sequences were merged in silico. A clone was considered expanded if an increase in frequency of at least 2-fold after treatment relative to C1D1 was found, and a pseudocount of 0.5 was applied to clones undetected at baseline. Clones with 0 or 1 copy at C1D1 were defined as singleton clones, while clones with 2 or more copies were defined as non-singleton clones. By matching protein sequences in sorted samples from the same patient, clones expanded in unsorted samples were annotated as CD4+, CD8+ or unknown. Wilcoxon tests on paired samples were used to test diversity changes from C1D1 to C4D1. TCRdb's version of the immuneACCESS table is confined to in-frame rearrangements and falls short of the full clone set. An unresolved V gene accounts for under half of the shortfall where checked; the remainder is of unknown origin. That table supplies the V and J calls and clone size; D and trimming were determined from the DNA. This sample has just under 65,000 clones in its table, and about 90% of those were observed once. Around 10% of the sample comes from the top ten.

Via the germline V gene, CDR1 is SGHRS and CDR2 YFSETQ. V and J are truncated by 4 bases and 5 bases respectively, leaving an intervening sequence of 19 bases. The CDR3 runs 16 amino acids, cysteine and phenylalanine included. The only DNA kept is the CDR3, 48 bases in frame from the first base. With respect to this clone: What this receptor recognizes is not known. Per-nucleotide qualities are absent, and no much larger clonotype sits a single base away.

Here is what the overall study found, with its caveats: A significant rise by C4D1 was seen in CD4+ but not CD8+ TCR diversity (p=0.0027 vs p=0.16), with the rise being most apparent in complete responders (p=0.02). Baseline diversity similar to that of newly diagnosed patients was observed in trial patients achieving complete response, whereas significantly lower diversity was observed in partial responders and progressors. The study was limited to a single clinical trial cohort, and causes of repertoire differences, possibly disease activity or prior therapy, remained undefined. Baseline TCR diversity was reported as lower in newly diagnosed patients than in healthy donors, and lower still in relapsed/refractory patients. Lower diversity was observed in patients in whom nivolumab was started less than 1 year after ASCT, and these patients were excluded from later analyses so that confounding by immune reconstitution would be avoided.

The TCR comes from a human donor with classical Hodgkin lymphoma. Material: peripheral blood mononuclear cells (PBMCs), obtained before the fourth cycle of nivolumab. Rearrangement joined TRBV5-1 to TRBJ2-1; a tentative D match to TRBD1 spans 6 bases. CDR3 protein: CASSPRPGVSHNEQFF. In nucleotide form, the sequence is TGCGCCAGCAGCCCCAGGCCAGGGGTCAGCCACAATGAGCAGTTCTTC.